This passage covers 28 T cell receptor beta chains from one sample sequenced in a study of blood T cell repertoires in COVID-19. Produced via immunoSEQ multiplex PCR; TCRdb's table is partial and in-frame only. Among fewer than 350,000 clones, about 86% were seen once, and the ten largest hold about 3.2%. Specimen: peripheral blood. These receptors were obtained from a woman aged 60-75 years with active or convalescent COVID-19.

The CDR3 sequence: CASSQVRGSSYNEQFF. CDR3 sequence (DNA): TGTGCCAGCAGCCAAGTAAGGGGGAGCTCCTACAATGAGCAGTTCTTC. The chain combines TRBV14 with TRBJ2-1, with D perhaps TRBD1 (6 bases). The length of the CDR3 is 16 residues. Germline V gene data show CDR1 as SGHDN and CDR2 as FVKESK. Trimming stripped 1 base from V and 0 bases from J, with 10 bases between.

CDR3 in DNA: TGTGCCAGCAGCGTTACCGGGACAGGACAAGAGACCCAGTACTTC. This codes for CASSVTGTGQETQYF. This chain uses TRBV7-3 with TRBJ2-5; the match to TRBD1 covers 8 bases. Germline V gene sequence: CDR1 SGHTA, CDR2 FQGTGA. Trimming at V came to 5 bases and at J to 2 bases, leaving 7 bases not matched to a gene. This CDR3 has 15 residues. The full variable domain, its missing parts supplied by reference TRBV7-3 and TRBJ2-5, is GAGVSQTPSNKVTEKGKYVELRCDPISGHTALYWYRQSLGQGPEFLIYFQGTGAADDSGLPNDRFFAVRPEGSVSTLKIQRTERGDSAVYLCASSVTGTGQETQYFGPGTRLLVL.

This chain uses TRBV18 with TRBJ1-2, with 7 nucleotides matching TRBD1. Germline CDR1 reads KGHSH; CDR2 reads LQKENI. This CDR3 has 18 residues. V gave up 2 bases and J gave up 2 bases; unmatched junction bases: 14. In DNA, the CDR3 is TGTGCCAGCTCACCAAACCCGACCGGGACAGCCTCAAACTATGGCTACACCTTC. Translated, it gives CASSPNPTGTASNYGYTF.

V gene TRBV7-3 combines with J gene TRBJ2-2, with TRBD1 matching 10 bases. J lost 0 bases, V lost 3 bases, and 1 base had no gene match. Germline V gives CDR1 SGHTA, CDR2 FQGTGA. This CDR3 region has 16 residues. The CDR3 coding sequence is TGTGCCAGCAGCTTTGGACAGGGGGCGAACACCGGGGAGCTGTTTTTT. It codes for CASSFGQGANTGELFF.

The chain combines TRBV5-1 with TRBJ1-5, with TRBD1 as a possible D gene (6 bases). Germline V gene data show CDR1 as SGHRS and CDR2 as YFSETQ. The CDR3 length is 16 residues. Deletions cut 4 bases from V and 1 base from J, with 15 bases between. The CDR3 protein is CASSPGGGGSNQPQHF. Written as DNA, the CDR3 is TGCGCCAGCAGCCCAGGCGGGGGGGGCAGCAATCAGCCCCAGCATTTT.

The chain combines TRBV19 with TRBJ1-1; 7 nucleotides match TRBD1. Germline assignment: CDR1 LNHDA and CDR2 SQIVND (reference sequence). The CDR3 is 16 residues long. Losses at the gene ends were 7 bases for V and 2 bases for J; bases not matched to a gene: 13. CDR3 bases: TGTGCCAGTACACCCCCTTTAGGGACAGCCAACACTGAAGCTTTCTTT. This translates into CASTPPLGTANTEAFF.

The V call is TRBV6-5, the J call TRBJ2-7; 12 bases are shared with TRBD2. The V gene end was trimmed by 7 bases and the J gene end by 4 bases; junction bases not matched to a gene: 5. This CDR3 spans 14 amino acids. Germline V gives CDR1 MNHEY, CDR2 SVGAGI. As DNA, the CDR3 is TGTGCCAGCACCCAAGGACTAGCGGGGTACGAGCAGTACTTC. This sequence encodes CASTQGLAGYEQYF.

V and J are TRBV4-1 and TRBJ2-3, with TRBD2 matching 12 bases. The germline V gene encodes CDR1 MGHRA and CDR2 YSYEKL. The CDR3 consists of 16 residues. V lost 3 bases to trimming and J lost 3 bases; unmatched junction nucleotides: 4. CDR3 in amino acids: CASSHASGGGTDTQYF. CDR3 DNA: TGCGCCAGCAGCCACGCTAGCGGGGGGGGGACAGATACGCAGTATTTT.

CDR3 loop: CASSSEGYEQYF. The DNA for the CDR3 is TGTGCCAGCAGTTCGGAGGGGTACGAGCAGTACTTC. The genes are TRBV12-3 or TRBV12-4 and TRBJ2-7; maybe TRBD2 (6 bases). The CDR3 extends over 12 amino acids. V shed 4 bases and J shed 4 bases, with 8 bases lying between them.

CDR3 DNA: TGTGCCAGCAGCTTCAGACTAGCGGGGGGTGGCACCGGGGAGCTGTTTTTT. Translation gives CASSFRLAGGGTGELFF. This chain uses TRBV11-3 with TRBJ2-2; TRBD2 agrees at 13 bases. Germline V lookup: CDR1 SGHNT, CDR2 YENEEA. Trimming took 3 bases from V and 4 from J; bases not matched to a gene: 5. There are 17 residues in the CDR3.

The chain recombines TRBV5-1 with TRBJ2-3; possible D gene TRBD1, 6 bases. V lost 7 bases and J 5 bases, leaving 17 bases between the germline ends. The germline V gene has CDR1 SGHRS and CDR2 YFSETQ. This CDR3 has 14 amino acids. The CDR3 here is CASYPGALGDTQYF. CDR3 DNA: TGCGCCAGCTATCCAGGGGCCCTCGGAGATACGCAGTATTTT.

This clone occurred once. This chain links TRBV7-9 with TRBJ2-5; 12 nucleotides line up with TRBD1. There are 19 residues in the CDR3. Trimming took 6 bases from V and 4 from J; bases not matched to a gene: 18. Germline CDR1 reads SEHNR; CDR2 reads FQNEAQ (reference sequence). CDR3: CASRRNPGQGASSRETQYF. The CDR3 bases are TGTGCCAGCAGACGTAATCCGGGACAGGGGGCCTCTAGTCGAGAGACCCAGTACTTC.

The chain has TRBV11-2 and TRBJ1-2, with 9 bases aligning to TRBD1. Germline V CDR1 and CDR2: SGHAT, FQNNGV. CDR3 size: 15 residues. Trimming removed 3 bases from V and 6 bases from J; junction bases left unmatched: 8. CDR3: CASSFSPRTGDGYTF. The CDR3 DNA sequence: TGTGCCAGCAGCTTCTCCCCCCGGACAGGGGATGGCTACACCTTC.

The CDR3 sequence: CASRDPTGDNEKLFF. CDR3 sequence (DNA): TGTGCCAGCAGGGACCCGACAGGGGATAATGAAAAACTGTTTTTT. The V gene is TRBV2, the J gene TRBJ1-4, with 8 bases fitting TRBD1. After removal of 6 bases from V and 4 bases from J, the junction contained 7 bases not matched to a gene. Germline V gives CDR1 SNHLY, CDR2 FYNNEI. This CDR3 is built from 15 residues.

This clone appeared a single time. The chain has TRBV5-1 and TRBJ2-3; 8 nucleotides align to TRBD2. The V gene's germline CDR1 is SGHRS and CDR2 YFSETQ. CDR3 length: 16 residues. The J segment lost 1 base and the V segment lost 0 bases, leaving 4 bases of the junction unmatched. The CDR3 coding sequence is TGCGCCAGCAGCTTGGTCGGCGGGGGGCGCACAGATACGCAGTATTTT. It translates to CASSLVGGGRTDTQYF.

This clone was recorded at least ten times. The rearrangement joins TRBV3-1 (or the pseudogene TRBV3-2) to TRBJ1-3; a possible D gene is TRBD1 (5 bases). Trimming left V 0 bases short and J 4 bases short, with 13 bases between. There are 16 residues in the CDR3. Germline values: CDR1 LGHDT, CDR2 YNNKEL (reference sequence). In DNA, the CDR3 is TGTGCCAGCAGCCAAGATGTTAGACAGTTCGGAAACACCATATATTTT. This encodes CASSQDVRQFGNTIYF.

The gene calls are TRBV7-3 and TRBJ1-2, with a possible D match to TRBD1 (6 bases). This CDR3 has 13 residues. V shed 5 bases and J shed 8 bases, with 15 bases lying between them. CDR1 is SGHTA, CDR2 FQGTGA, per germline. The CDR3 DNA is TGTGCCAGCAGCCCGGACAGCCGTCGAGGCTACACCTTC. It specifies CASSPDSRRGYTF. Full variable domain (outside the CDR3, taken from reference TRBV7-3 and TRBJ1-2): GAGVSQTPSNKVTEKGKYVELRCDPISGHTALYWYRQSLGQGPEFLIYFQGTGAADDSGLPNDRFFAVRPEGSVSTLKIQRTERGDSAVYLCASSPDSRRGYTFGSGTRLTVV.

The CDR3 DNA is TGTGCCAGTAGTATAGGGGGAGGGACCGCTTTCTACAATGAGCAGTTCTTC. The encoded protein is CASSIGGGTAFYNEQFF. The rearrangement links TRBV19 to TRBJ2-1; TRBD2 aligns across 7 bases. Germline trimming cut 1 base from V and 3 bases from J; bases unmatched to any gene: 9. The CDR3 is 17 amino acids. The germline gives CDR1 LNHDA, CDR2 SQIVND (reference sequence).

This CDR3 reads CASSIVSQYYGYTF. DNA of the CDR3: TGTGCCAGTAGTATAGTATCACAGTACTATGGCTACACCTTC. The chain links TRBV19 to TRBJ1-2; no definite D call. V was pared by 1 base and J by 3 bases, with 9 bases between. The germline CDR1 and CDR2 sequences are LNHDA and SQIVND (reference sequence). The CDR3 runs to 14 residues.

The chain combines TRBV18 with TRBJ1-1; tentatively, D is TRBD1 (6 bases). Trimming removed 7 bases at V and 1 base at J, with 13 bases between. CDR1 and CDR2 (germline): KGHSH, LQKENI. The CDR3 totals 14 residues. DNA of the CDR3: TGTGCCAGCTTAGGTCTGACAGGGAACACTGAAGCTTTCTTT. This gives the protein CASLGLTGNTEAFF.

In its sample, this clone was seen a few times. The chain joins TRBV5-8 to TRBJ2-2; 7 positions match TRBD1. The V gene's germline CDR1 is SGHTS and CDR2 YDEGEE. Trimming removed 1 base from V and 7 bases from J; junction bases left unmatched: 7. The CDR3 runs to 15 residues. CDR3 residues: CASSLRDSMIGELFF. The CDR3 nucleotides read TGTGCCAGCAGCTTGCGGGACAGCATGATCGGGGAGCTGTTTTTT.

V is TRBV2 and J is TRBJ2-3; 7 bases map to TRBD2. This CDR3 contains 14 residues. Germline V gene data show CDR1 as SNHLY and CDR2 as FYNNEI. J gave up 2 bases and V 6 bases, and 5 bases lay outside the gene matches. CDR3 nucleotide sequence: TGTGCCAGCAGCCTCGGGACTACCACAGATACGCAGTATTTT. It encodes CASSLGTTTDTQYF. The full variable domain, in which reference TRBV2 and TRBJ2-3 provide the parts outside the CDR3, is EPEVTQTPSHQVTQMGQEVILRCVPISNHLYFYWYRQILGQKVEFLVSFYNNEISEKSEIFDDQFSVERPDGSNFTLKIRSTKLEDSAMYFCASSLGTTTDTQYFGPGTRLTVL.

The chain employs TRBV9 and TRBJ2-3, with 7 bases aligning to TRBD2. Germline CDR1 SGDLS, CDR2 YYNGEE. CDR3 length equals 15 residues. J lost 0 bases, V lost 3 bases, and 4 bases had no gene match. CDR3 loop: CASSATSLSTDTQYF. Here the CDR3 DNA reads TGTGCCAGCAGCGCGACTAGCCTTAGCACAGATACGCAGTATTTT.

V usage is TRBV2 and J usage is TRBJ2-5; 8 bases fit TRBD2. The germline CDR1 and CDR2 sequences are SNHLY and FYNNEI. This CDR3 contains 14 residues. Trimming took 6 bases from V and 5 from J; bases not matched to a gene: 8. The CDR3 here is CASSARGGRETQYF. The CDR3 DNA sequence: TGTGCCAGCAGCGCCCGGGGGGGCAGGGAGACCCAGTACTTC.

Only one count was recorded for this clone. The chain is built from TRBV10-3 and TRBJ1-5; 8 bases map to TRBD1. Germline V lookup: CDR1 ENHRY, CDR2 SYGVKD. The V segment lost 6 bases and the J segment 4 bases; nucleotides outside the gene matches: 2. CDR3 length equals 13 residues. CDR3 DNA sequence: TGTGCCATCAGGGACAGGGTAAATCAGCCCCAGCATTTT. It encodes CAIRDRVNQPQHF.

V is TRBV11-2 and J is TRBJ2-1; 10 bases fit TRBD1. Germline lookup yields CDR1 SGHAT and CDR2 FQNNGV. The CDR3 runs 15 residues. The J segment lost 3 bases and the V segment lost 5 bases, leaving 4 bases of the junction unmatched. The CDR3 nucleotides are TGTGCCAGCAGCACATGGGACAGGGGCTACAATGAGCAGTTCTTC. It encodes CASSTWDRGYNEQFF.

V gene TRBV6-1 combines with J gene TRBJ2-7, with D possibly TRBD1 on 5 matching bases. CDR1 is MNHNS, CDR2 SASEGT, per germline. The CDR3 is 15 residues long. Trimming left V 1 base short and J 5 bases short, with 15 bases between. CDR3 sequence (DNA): TGTGCCAGCAGTGAAGTGGCCCGTTGGGGCGACGAGCAGTACTTC. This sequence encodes CASSEVARWGDEQYF.

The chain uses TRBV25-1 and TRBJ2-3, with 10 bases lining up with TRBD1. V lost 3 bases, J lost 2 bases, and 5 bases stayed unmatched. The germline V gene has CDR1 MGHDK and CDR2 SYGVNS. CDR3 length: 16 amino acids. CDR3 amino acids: CASSDLDRGFTDTQYF. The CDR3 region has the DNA TGTGCCAGCAGTGATCTGGACAGGGGGTTCACAGATACGCAGTATTTT.